This T cell receptor (beta chain) comes out of a study of pediatric ulcerative colitis. Findings and limits, study-wide: Compared with controls, ulcerative colitis showed greater blood-rectum clone sharing.

Assay used: immunoSEQ multiplex PCR; TCRdb lists only in-frame clones, some missing. The repertoire has tens of thousands of clones, 87% of them found once; the top ten carry around 1.5%. The CDR3 runs 19 residues. Germline assignment: CDR1 LGHNA and CDR2 YSLEER. J gave up 9 bases and V 0 bases, and 15 bases lay outside the gene matches. Controls had normal endoscopy and no IBD diagnosis within a year. Blood was drawn at the time of colonoscopy. As to this clone: The antigen is undetermined.

The TCR sequence derives from a boy aged 5 to 17 who was a control in a study of pediatric ulcerative colitis. The rearrangement joins TRBV4-3 to TRBJ2-3; TRBD2 matches at 13 bases. Sequencing was performed on blood. The DNA of the CDR3 is TGCGCCAGCAGCCAAGATGGGCCTACTAGCGGGGGGGTGAGGAGGACGCAGTATTTT. Its translation is CASSQDGPTSGGVRRTQYF.